Listed below are T cell receptor beta chains from one sample, sequenced in a study of blood T cell repertoires in COVID-19. Profiling relied on immunoSEQ multiplex PCR, and the TCRdb table lists in-frame clones only, not all of them. Found here are some 80,000 clones, 85% to 90% of them singletons; the top ten hold around 2.6%. Sequencing input: peripheral blood. These receptors were obtained from a human donor in a cohort sampled during active COVID-19. Each CDR3 is given with its conserved first and last residue.

TRBV3-1/TRBV3-2,TRBJ1-4,CASSSGTGRGKNCFF
TRBV5-6,TRBJ1-4,CASSLQGSAANEKLFF
TRBV5-4,TRBJ1-1,CASWTENTEAFF
TRBV25-1,TRBJ1-2,CASSGTGVGGYTF
TRBV11-3,TRBJ2-3,CASSTKTSGRSYSTDTQYF
TRBV4-1,TRBJ2-3,CASSQDRTASSTDTQYF
TRBV2,TRBJ2-7,CASSGGLAGIEQYF
TRBV7-2,TRBJ1-1,CASSLDGGWTGEDREAFF
TRBV6-2/TRBV6-3,TRBJ1-1,CASSYTQQALLAFF
TRBV5-1,TRBJ2-7,CASSLGGSVHEQYF
TRBV18,TRBJ2-2,CASSRVTSGRETGELFF
TRBV4-3,TRBJ2-1,CASSRETGAGVDHEQFF
TRBV6-5,TRBJ1-2,CASRPGTGSGYTF
TRBV9,TRBJ2-2,CASSVIEAVNTGELFF
TRBV4-1,TRBJ1-1,CASSQDGGGRDTEAFF
TRBV3-1/TRBV3-2,TRBJ2-3,CASSQRRDLVDTQYF
TRBV9,TRBJ2-2,CASSVQGAPNTGELFF
TRBV27,TRBJ1-6,CASSLGTTPTPLHF
TRBV5-6,TRBJ1-3,CASSLEQGGNTIYF
TRBV6-5,TRBJ1-2,CASREGSEGYTF
TRBV18,TRBJ2-7,CASSPLAGPGYEQYF
TRBV24-1,TRBJ2-3,CATSGTGFTDTQYF
TRBV7-9,TRBJ1-1,CASSLETGNTEAFF
TRBV6-1,TRBJ1-5,CASSETTGIPNQPQHF
TRBV9,TRBJ2-7,CASGRDYNPTEQYF
TRBV11-2,TRBJ1-1,CASSLDAGGGTEAFF
TRBV11-3,TRBJ1-1,CASSLSGAEAFF
TRBV4-1,TRBJ2-4,CASSQMGAGKGAKNIQYF
TRBV5-5,TRBJ2-7,CASSLLSGQGAVEQYF
TRBV4-3,TRBJ2-7,CASSRQTGGLNEQYF
TRBV6-2/TRBV6-3,TRBJ2-2,CASSGHSTGELFF